A single T cell receptor (beta chain) is shown here with its context. This sample is part of a study of blood T cell repertoires in COVID-19. Across the whole study: The United States, Italy and Spain supplied acute and convalescent COVID-19 samples. From T cells, B-cell-depleted T cells, or PBMCs came the material, which was cDNA or gDNA.

In the original workflow: Reference gene primer amplification gave estimated nucleated cell counts. The protocol was immunoSEQ multiplex PCR, while the TCRdb copy is restricted to in-frame clones and leaves out a portion. V and J calls and clone size are those listed in that table; D and trimming were worked out from the DNA. The top ten clones hold approximately 2.9% of a sample with some 490,000 clones, 70% to 90% of them seen once. The CDR3 consists of 10 residues. The germline CDR1 and CDR2 sequences are DFQATT and SNEGSKA (reference sequence). Trimming took 4 bases from V and 7 from J, leaving 5 bases between them.

The J gene is TRBJ2-1, the V gene TRBV20-1; D not certain. This clonotype originated in a human donor in a cohort sampled during active COVID-19. Sequenced input: peripheral blood. In nucleotides, the CDR3 is TGCAGTGCTATTTATAATGAGCAGTTCTTC. It specifies CSAIYNEQFF.